These 28 T cell receptor beta chains originate from one sample sequenced in a study of post-analysis software for immune sequencing data. These receptors' targets are unknown. Study observations and caveats: Roughly five TRBV segments were more frequent in patients than controls; TRBV5-6, TRBV5-1 and TRBV20-1 belonged to this group.

Prepared TCR beta cDNA libraries contained unique molecular identifiers. TCRdb re-called the PCR reads with MiXCR, one entry per CDR3 protein. This table holds some 690,000 distinct CDR3 sequences, 59% found once. What was sequenced was blood. The receptors were sampled from a girl aged 2-10 years with multiple sclerosis.

The gene calls are TRBV20-1 and TRBJ1-5, with D perhaps TRBD1 (5 bases). The CDR3 covers 14 residues. Per germline, CDR1 DFQATT and CDR2 SNEGSKA (reference sequence). The V end was cut by 6 bases, the J end by 3 bases, with 15 bases between. In DNA form, the CDR3 reads TGCAGTGCGATCCAGGGAGGGATCAATCAGCCCCAGCATTTT. This codes for CSAIQGGINQPQHF.

This clonotype was picked up one time. The rearrangement links TRBV5-1 to TRBJ2-5, with a weak D call TRBD2 (7 bases). This CDR3 has 16 residues. Trimming took 7 bases from V and 0 from J, leaving 19 bases between them. Per the germline V gene, CDR1 is SGHRS and CDR2 is YFSETQ. The CDR3 sequence is CASCPHGGGNQETQYF. CDR3 DNA sequence: TGCGCCAGCTGCCCACACGGCGGGGGCAACCAAGAGACCCAGTACTTC.

The CDR3 nucleotides read TGCAGTGCTAGAGAGTTTACGGGGGCCGGGGAGCTGTTTTTT. Protein: CSAREFTGAGELFF. This chain uses TRBV20-1 with TRBJ2-2, with D maybe TRBD2 (6 bases). V lost 0 bases, J lost 6 bases, and 11 bases lay in between. CDR1 is DFQATT and CDR2 is SNEGSKA in the germline V gene (reference sequence). This CDR3 comprises 14 residues.

This sequence joins TRBV20-1 and TRBJ2-5; D is tentatively TRBD1 or TRBD2 (6 bases each). CDR1 and CDR2 from the germline V gene are DFQATT and SNEGSKA (reference sequence). The CDR3 loop spans 13 amino acids. The V gene lost 5 bases and the J gene lost 2 bases, with 12 bases spanning the gap. The CDR3 here is CSAPRRGQETQYF. The CDR3 DNA reads TGCAGTGCTCCGAGGAGGGGGCAAGAGACCCAGTACTTC.

This clonotype has only a few counts. This chain joins TRBV4-1 and TRBJ2-7; 10 bases align to TRBD2. The J call may be incorrect, as the DNA end agrees better with TRBJ2-5. Germline assignment: CDR1 MGHRA and CDR2 YSYEKL. The CDR3 runs 18 residues. As DNA, the CDR3 is TGCGCCAGCAGCCAACTGTGGGCTAGCGGGAGCAGGATGAAGACCCAGTACTTC. It yields the protein CASSQLWASGSRMKTQYF.

The V and J genes are TRBV27 and TRBJ2-1; D is undetermined. V lost 5 bases and J 0 bases, leaving 14 bases between the germline ends. The CDR3 length is 16 residues. Germline V gives CDR1 MNHEY, CDR2 SMNVEV (reference sequence). This chain's CDR3 is CASSKTGWSSYNEQFF. DNA of the CDR3: TGTGCCAGCAGTAAAACCGGTTGGAGCTCCTACAATGAGCAGTTCTTC.

This clonotype came up once. The chain recombines TRBV20-1 with TRBJ1-2, with 7 bases fitting TRBD1. Germline V gene data show CDR1 as DFQATT and CDR2 as SNEGSKA (reference sequence). This CDR3 has 15 residues. V was pared by 0 bases and J by 4 bases, with 8 bases of the junction left unmatched. CDR3 nucleotides: TGCAGTGCTAGAGATCTTCGACAGGGCGTCTATGGCTACACCTTC. Translation gives CSARDLRQGVYGYTF.

V gene TRBV5-1 combines with J gene TRBJ2-7; D ambiguous. Germline V gives CDR1 SGHRS, CDR2 YFSETQ. V lost 2 bases and J 3 bases, leaving 9 bases between the germline ends. The CDR3 has 13 amino acids. CDR3 loop: CASSFSPDYEQYF. DNA for the CDR3: TGCGCCAGCAGCTTCTCCCCTGACTACGAGCAGTACTTC.

The V and J genes are TRBV11-2 and TRBJ1-6, with a weak D call TRBD1 (6 bases). With 2 bases removed from V and 5 bases from J, the gap between germline ends came to 13 bases. This CDR3 region has 16 residues. CDR1 SGHAT and CDR2 FQNNGV come from the germline V gene. The CDR3 loop is CASSLYGGADNSPLHF. Here the CDR3 DNA reads TGTGCCAGCAGCTTATATGGGGGGGCCGATAATTCACCCCTCCACTTT.

This clonotype was observed a few times. This chain links TRBV7-2 with TRBJ2-3; D possibly matches TRBD1 or TRBD2 (5 bases each). V was pared by 6 bases and J by 0 bases, with 10 bases between. The CDR3 is 14 amino acids. Germline CDR1 SGHTA, CDR2 FQGNSA. The chain's CDR3 is CASRAGSSTDTQYF. As DNA, the CDR3 is TGTGCCAGCAGAGCAGGGAGCAGCACAGATACGCAGTATTTT.

The chain links TRBV3-1 to TRBJ2-1, with D perhaps TRBD2 (6 bases). V was clipped by 4 bases and J by 0 bases, with 16 bases between them. The CDR3 sequence is 17 residues long. The germline V gene encodes CDR1 LGHDT and CDR2 YNNKEL (reference sequence). The chain's CDR3 is CASSPTPREASYNEQFF. CDR3 sequence (DNA): TGTGCCAGCAGCCCTACCCCTAGGGAGGCCTCCTACAATGAGCAGTTCTTC.

The CDR3 DNA follows: TGTGCCAGCAGCCAAGCAACCGAGGGCACTGAAGCTTTCTTT. Encoded protein: CASSQATEGTEAFF. This chain connects TRBV3-1 to TRBJ1-1, with D unresolved. Germline-derived CDR1 and CDR2 are LGHDT and YNNKEL (reference sequence). Trimming shortened V by 1 base and J by 4 bases, and 10 bases separated the two germline ends. The CDR3 has 14 amino acids.

V and J are TRBV25-1 and TRBJ2-5; D call uncertain. The assigned J gene may be wrong: the sequence end matches TRBJ2-7 better. The CDR3 spans 13 residues. Germline CDR1 is MGHDK and CDR2 is SYGVNS. The CDR3 loop is CASSEARSYEQYF. CDR3 in DNA: TGTGCCAGCAGTGAGGCCAGGAGCTACGAGCAGTACTTC.

The table lists this clonotype with a count of one. The chain carries TRBV20-1 and TRBJ2-1; D is perhaps TRBD1 (6 bases). The V gene's germline CDR1 is DFQATT and CDR2 SNEGSKA (reference sequence). The CDR3 has 15 residues. The V end was cut by 0 bases, the J end by 10 bases, with 19 bases between. DNA of the CDR3: TGCAGTGCTAGAGAAAAGAGCATCCCGACAGGCGAGCAGTTCTTC. Protein sequence: CSAREKSIPTGEQFF.

J is TRBJ1-4 and V is TRBV29-1, with TRBD1 identical over 7 bases. J gave up 4 bases and V 0 bases, and 2 bases lay outside the gene matches. The V gene's germline CDR1 is SQVTM and CDR2 ANQGSEA. CDR3 size: 14 residues. The CDR3 sequence: CSVEDGTDNEKLFF. CDR3 nucleotides: TGCAGCGTTGAAGATGGGACAGATAATGAAAAACTGTTTTTT.

The rearrangement joins TRBV18 to TRBJ2-1; TRBD2 aligns across 12 bases. V shed 2 bases and J 12 bases; nucleotides not matched to a gene: 11. Looked up from germline, CDR1 is KGHSH and CDR2 is LQKENI. The CDR3 spans 16 residues. CDR3 bases: TGTGCCAGCTCACCAGGTTCGACTAGCGGGAGTGGTTGGCAGTTCTTC. As protein: CASSPGSTSGSGWQFF.

This sequence joins TRBV5-1 and TRBJ2-2; D possibly uses TRBD1 or TRBD2 (5 bases each). Trimming left V 0 bases short and J 2 bases short, with 8 bases between. CDR1 is SGHRS and CDR2 is YFSETQ in the germline V gene. CDR3 length equals 15 residues. The CDR3 reads CASSLGGVNTGELFF. Written as DNA, the CDR3 is TGCGCCAGCAGCTTGGGAGGGGTCAACACCGGGGAGCTGTTTTTT.

The chain joins TRBV20-1 to TRBJ2-1, with 10 nucleotides matching TRBD2. V dropped 5 bases and J dropped 5; count of bases not matched to a gene: 15. CDR1 is DFQATT and CDR2 is SNEGSKA in the germline V gene (reference sequence). The CDR3 runs to 17 residues. In nucleotides, the CDR3 is TGCAGTGCTCTCGGACTAGCGGTCTACTCTACCCACAATGAGCAGTTCTTC. Residues: CSALGLAVYSTHNEQFF.

This clonotype was counted between two and nine times. This chain uses TRBV20-1 with TRBJ1-5; tentative D call: TRBD1 (5 bases). The germline CDR1 and CDR2 sequences are DFQATT and SNEGSKA (reference sequence). V was cut by 0 bases and J by 0 bases, with 9 bases left in between. The CDR3 extends over 15 amino acids. CDR3 amino acids: CSARDGGYSNQPQHF. The CDR3, as DNA: TGCAGTGCTAGAGATGGGGGTTATAGCAATCAGCCCCAGCATTTT.

V and J are TRBV12-3 or TRBV12-4 and TRBJ2-3; 10 positions agree with TRBD2. The CDR3 is made up of 14 amino acids. Trimming cost V 6 bases and J 4 bases; bases outside gene matches: 4. As DNA, the CDR3 is TGTGCCAGCAGACCTCTAGCGGGAGCAGATACGCAGTATTTT. Its translation is CASRPLAGADTQYF.

This clonotype occurred a few times. This sequence joins TRBV20-1 and TRBJ2-1, with TRBD2 matching over 9 bases. Germline V CDR1 and CDR2: DFQATT, SNEGSKA (reference sequence). J lost 3 bases, V lost 3 bases, and 6 bases had no gene match. The CDR3 is 15 residues long. CDR3 sequence: CSASGTSLGYNEQFF. CDR3 nucleotide sequence: TGCAGTGCTAGTGGGACTAGCTTAGGCTACAATGAGCAGTTCTTC.

The table lists this clonotype with a few counts. This sequence joins TRBV25-1 and TRBJ2-1; no firm D call. CDR3 size: 14 residues. The V end was cut by 2 bases, the J end by 1 base, with 6 bases between. CDR1 and CDR2 from the germline V gene are MGHDK and SYGVNS. The DNA of the CDR3 is TGTGCCAGCAGTGAAAGGCAGTCCTACAATGAGCAGTTCTTC. Protein sequence: CASSERQSYNEQFF.

The V call is TRBV11-3, the J call TRBJ2-5; the D is unclear. The V gene's germline CDR1 is SGHNT and CDR2 YENEEA. V lost 4 bases and J lost 5, with 11 bases in between. CDR3 length: 13 residues. The CDR3, as DNA: TGTGCCAGCAGCTCCCCCCAGGATGAGACCCAGTACTTC. Amino acid sequence: CASSSPQDETQYF.

The V call is TRBV6-1, the J call TRBJ1-4; possibly TRBD1 for D (5 bases). Germline CDR1 is MNHNS and CDR2 is SASEGT. This CDR3 is 15 amino acids long. Deletions cut 8 bases from V and 2 bases from J, with 15 bases between. The CDR3 coding sequence is TGTGCCAGCCAAGGGGTGATTTGGACTAATGAAAAACTGTTTTTT. Residues: CASQGVIWTNEKLFF.

The chain combines TRBV12-3 or TRBV12-4 with TRBJ1-2; TRBD1 matches at 10 bases. V shed 6 bases, J shed 4 bases, and the junction held 8 bases outside the gene matches. This CDR3 has 15 amino acids. The CDR3 coding sequence is TGTGCCAGCAGGACGCGGACAGGGGGAGCCTATGGCTACACCTTC. This translates into CASRTRTGGAYGYTF.

V and J are TRBV27 and TRBJ2-1; D is perhaps TRBD2 (6 bases). The V end lost 5 bases, the J end lost 6 bases, and 20 bases lay between the germline ends. CDR1 is MNHEY and CDR2 is SMNVEV in the germline V gene (reference sequence). This CDR3 contains 16 residues. The CDR3 spells CASSRLVAGGGNEQFF. Here the CDR3 DNA reads TGTGCCAGCAGTCGTCTGGTAGCCGGGGGAGGCAATGAGCAGTTCTTC.

This clonotype has just a few counts. The rearrangement joins TRBV6-1 to TRBJ1-6; D is perhaps TRBD1 (5 bases). The CDR3 is 17 residues long. Germline loops: CDR1 MNHNS, CDR2 SASEGT. V was pared by 4 bases and J by 10 bases, with 23 bases between. The CDR3 loop is CASSAGTKTWDWSPLHF. CDR3 nucleotide sequence: TGTGCCAGCAGTGCCGGGACTAAAACGTGGGATTGGTCACCCCTCCACTTT.

The chain joins TRBV21-1 to TRBJ1-6; TRBD1 is taken as the D call from the table, unchecked against the DNA. TRBV21-1 is labeled a pseudogene. The CDR3 is 14 amino acids. The CDR3 is CASSPGPDNSPLHF. The CDR3 DNA reads TGTGCCAGCAGCCCGGGACCTGACAATTCACCCCTCCACTTT.